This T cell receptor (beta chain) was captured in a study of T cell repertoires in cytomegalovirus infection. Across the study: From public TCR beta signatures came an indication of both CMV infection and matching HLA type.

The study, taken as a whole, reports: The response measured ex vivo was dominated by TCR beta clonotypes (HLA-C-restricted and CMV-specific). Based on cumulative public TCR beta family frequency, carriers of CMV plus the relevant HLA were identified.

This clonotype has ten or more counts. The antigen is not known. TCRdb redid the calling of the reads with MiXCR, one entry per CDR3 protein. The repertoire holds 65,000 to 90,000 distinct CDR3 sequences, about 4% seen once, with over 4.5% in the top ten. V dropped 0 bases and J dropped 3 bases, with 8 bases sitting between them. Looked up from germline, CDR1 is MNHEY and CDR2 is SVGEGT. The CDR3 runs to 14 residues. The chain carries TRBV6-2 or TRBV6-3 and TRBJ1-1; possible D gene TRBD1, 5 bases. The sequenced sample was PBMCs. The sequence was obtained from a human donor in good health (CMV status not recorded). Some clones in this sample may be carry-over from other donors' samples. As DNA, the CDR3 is TGTGCCAGCAGTTACTCGGTAGGGGACACTGAAGCTTTCTTT. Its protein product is CASSYSVGDTEAFF.